The rows below give T cell receptor beta chains drawn from one sample of a study of T cell changes during pregnancy in multiple sclerosis. Some clones are missing from TCRdb's copy, which holds only in-frame ones; the method was immunoSEQ multiplex PCR. The sample carries 40,000 to 60,000 clones, roughly 92% recorded once. This sample comprised CD4+ T cells from peripheral blood mononuclear cells, obtained in the third trimester of pregnancy. The receptors shown here come from a female donor with multiple sclerosis, enrolled in a pregnancy study. Both conserved end residues are part of each CDR3. A D gene is named only where the DNA matches it firmly. The size of a clone is reported for some rows only, either as once, few or many, or as a class for expanded clones.

>NA|NA|TRBV6-5|TRBJ2-7
CASSSRGGGTYEQYF
TGTGCCAGCAGCTCGAGGGGGGGCGGCACCTACGAGCAGTACTTC
>NA|NA|TRBV5-1|TRBJ2-1
CASSKDSYNEQFF
TGCGCCAGCAGCAAGGACTCGTACAATGAGCAGTTCTTC
>NA|NA|TRBV2|TRBJ1-2
CASSATGFEGYTF
TGTGCCAGCAGTGCCACAGGCTTTGAGGGCTACACCTTC
>NA|NA|TRBV20-1|TRBJ1-4
CSARLNEKLFF
TGCAGTGCTCGACTTAATGAAAAACTGTTTTTT
>TRBD2|NA|TRBV29-1|TRBJ2-1
CSVGGGRAGGNEQFF
TGCAGCGTTGGTGGCGGGAGGGCCGGTGGGAATGAGCAGTTCTTC
>NA|once|TRBV7-2|TRBJ2-1
CASSLITALEQFF
TGTGCCAGCAGCCTAATCACTGCGCTTGAGCAGTTCTTC
>NA|NA|TRBV14|TRBJ1-2
CASSQDTREVGYTF
TGTGCCAGCAGCCAAGATACCAGGGAGGTTGGCTACACCTTC
>NA|NA|TRBV18|TRBJ2-7
CASSPLSNTGSYEQYF
TGTGCCAGCTCACCACTCTCCAACACGGGCTCCTACGAGCAGTACTTC
>NA|NA|TRBV6-6|TRBJ1-2
CASSSPANYGYTF
TGTGCCAGCAGTTCCCCGGCTAACTATGGCTACACCTTC
>TRBD1|NA|TRBV5-6|TRBJ2-7
CASSLIGQAISYEQYF
TGTGCCAGCAGCCTAATAGGACAGGCTATCTCCTACGAGCAGTACTTC
>TRBD2|NA|TRBV11-2|TRBJ2-1
CASSLESWLAGANEQFF
TGTGCCAGCAGCTTAGAGAGTTGGCTAGCGGGAGCCAATGAGCAGTTCTTC
>TRBD1|NA|TRBV11-3|TRBJ2-1
CASSYGQGSYNEQFF
TGTGCCAGCAGCTATGGACAGGGATCCTACAATGAGCAGTTCTTC
>NA|NA|TRBV6-6|TRBJ2-5
CASSYSRGGSETQYF
TGTGCCAGCAGTTACTCGAGGGGGGGCAGCGAGACCCAGTACTTC
>NA|NA|TRBV7-9|TRBJ2-3
CASSQQEDTQYF
TGTGCCAGCAGCCAACAAGAAGATACGCAGTATTTT
>NA|NA|TRBV6-6|TRBJ2-7
CASSFDGSSYEQYF
TGTGCCAGCAGCTTCGACGGGAGCTCCTACGAGCAGTACTTC
>NA|NA|TRBV7-9|TRBJ2-3
CASSPSGVDTQYF
TGTGCCAGCAGCCCGTCCGGGGTAGATACGCAGTATTTT
>NA|NA|TRBV11-3|TRBJ2-2
CASSPRGLGELFF
TGTGCCAGCAGCCCCAGGGGTCTAGGGGAGCTGTTTTTT
>TRBD1|NA|TRBV5-5|TRBJ2-7
CASSLRAGGYEQYF
TGTGCCAGCAGCTTAAGGGCAGGGGGCTACGAGCAGTACTTC
>NA|NA|TRBV4-3|TRBJ2-3
CASSQEGRGTPDTQYF
TGCGCCAGCAGCCAAGAGGGTAGGGGGACCCCAGATACGCAGTATTTT
>TRBD2|NA|TRBV19|TRBJ2-1
CASSSGLALQFF
TGTGCCAGTAGTAGTGGACTAGCGCTGCAGTTCTTC
>NA|NA|TRBV18|TRBJ1-4
CASSPSGQTTNEKLFF
TGTGCCAGCTCACCATCAGGCCAAACGACTAATGAAAAACTGTTTTTT
>TRBD1|NA|TRBV28|TRBJ1-5
CASSSDRGHQPQHF
TGTGCCAGCAGCTCAGACAGGGGACATCAGCCCCAGCATTTT
>TRBD1|NA|TRBV5-1|TRBJ2-5
CASSVSGGLETQYF
TGCGCCAGCAGCGTATCAGGGGGCTTGGAGACCCAGTACTTC
>TRBD2|once|TRBV5-8|TRBJ2-3
CASEGLEGDTQYF
TGTGCCAGCGAGGGACTAGAAGGGGATACGCAGTATTTT
>TRBD2|NA|TRBV7-6|TRBJ2-3
CASSLGPGLAGLDTQYF
TGTGCCAGCAGCTTAGGTCCGGGACTAGCGGGCCTAGATACGCAGTATTTT
>NA|NA|TRBV19|TRBJ2-3
CASSKDTLRDTQYF
TGTGCCAGTAGTAAGGACACTTTGAGGGATACGCAGTATTTT
>TRBD1|few|TRBV13|TRBJ1-1
CASSPRGTERLKAFF
TGTGCCAGCAGCCCGAGAGGGACAGAGCGGTTGAAAGCTTTCTTT
>NA|NA|TRBV20-1|TRBJ2-3
CSATPDTQYF
TGCAGTGCAACACCAGATACGCAGTATTTT
>NA|NA|TRBV28|TRBJ1-1
CASSLYHGGRTEAFF
TGTGCCAGCAGTTTATATCACGGAGGACGCACTGAAGCTTTCTTT
>NA|NA|TRBV21-1|TRBJ2-3
CASRGQPTDTQYF
TGTGCCAGCAGGGGACAACCCACAGATACGCAGTATTTT
>TRBD2|NA|TRBV7-7|TRBJ2-1
CASSRSLAGGPPYNEQFF
TGTGCTAGCAGTCGATCCCTAGCGGGAGGGCCCCCCTACAATGAGCAGTTCTTC
>TRBD1|NA|TRBV6-1|TRBJ1-1
CASSERGRVVGRTEAFF
TGTGCCAGCAGTGAGAGGGGGCGGGTTGTAGGGAGGACTGAAGCTTTCTTT
>TRBD2|NA|TRBV29-1|TRBJ2-3
CSVALGLAATDTQYF
TGCAGCGTTGCCTTAGGACTAGCGGCGACAGATACGCAGTATTTT
>TRBD2|NA|TRBV7-8|TRBJ2-7
CASSLALTSGRVSYEQYF
TGTGCCAGCAGCTTAGCGCTCACTAGCGGGAGGGTCTCCTACGAGCAGTACTTC
>NA|NA|TRBV19|TRBJ1-5
CASSPVRGREGQPQHF
TGTGCCAGTAGTCCGGTCAGGGGCAGGGAAGGTCAGCCCCAGCATTTT
>NA|NA|TRBV30|TRBJ1-1
CAPGDATEAFF
TGTGCCCCAGGGGACGCCACTGAAGCTTTCTTT
>TRBD2|NA|TRBV18|TRBJ2-1
CASSPRRGKDNEQFF
TGTGCCAGCTCACCACGGCGGGGGAAGGACAATGAGCAGTTCTTC
>TRBD1|NA|TRBV7-2|TRBJ2-7
CASSLPGGPSYEQYF
TGTGCCAGCAGCTTACCAGGGGGCCCCTCCTACGAGCAGTACTTC
>TRBD2|NA|TRBV5-6|TRBJ2-5
CASSRGLAWETQYF
TGTGCCAGCAGCCGGGGACTAGCGTGGGAGACCCAGTACTTC
>NA|once|TRBV4-3|TRBJ2-1
CASSQGWRDPTQFF
TGCGCCAGCAGCCAAGGGTGGCGGGACCCCACCCAGTTCTTC
>NA|NA|TRBV7-2|TRBJ1-2
CASSPAGGAGYGYTF
TGTGCCAGCAGCCCCGCGGGGGGCGCTGGCTATGGCTACACCTTC
>NA|NA|TRBV6-1|TRBJ1-2
CASSEVGNQGGYTF
TGTGCCAGCAGTGAAGTAGGCAACCAGGGAGGCTACACCTTC
>TRBD2|NA|TRBV7-9|TRBJ2-7
CASTPSSGSLYEQYF
TGTGCCAGCACACCTAGTAGCGGGAGTCTCTACGAGCAGTACTTC
>NA|once|TRBV7-9|TRBJ2-1
CASSLLEGGAYNEQFF
TGTGCCAGCAGCTTATTGGAGGGGGGGGCCTACAATGAGCAGTTCTTC
>TRBD2|NA|TRBV7-6|TRBJ2-7
CASSLAPGGLAGAHEQYF
TGTGCCAGCAGCTTAGCTCCAGGGGGCCTAGCGGGAGCCCACGAGCAGTACTTC
>TRBD2|NA|TRBV5-1|TRBJ2-5
CASSEQAGTRRAQYF
TGCGCCAGCAGCGAACAAGCCGGGACTAGGCGGGCCCAGTACTTC
>TRBD2|NA|TRBV2|TRBJ2-5
CASSRVLAGRETQYF
TGTGCCAGCAGCCGGGTCCTAGCGGGACGGGAGACCCAGTACTTC
>TRBD1|NA|TRBV19|TRBJ1-5
CASSIRTGQGYQPQHF
TGTGCCAGTAGTATACGGACGGGACAGGGGTATCAGCCCCAGCATTTT
>TRBD2|NA|TRBV5-4|TRBJ2-7
CASTLGGSSYEQYF
TGTGCCAGCACCCTGGGGGGGAGCTCCTACGAGCAGTACTTC
>TRBD1|NA|TRBV4-2|TRBJ2-7
CASSQEAPGTASYEQYF
TGTGCCAGCAGCCAAGAAGCCCCTGGGACAGCCTCCTACGAGCAGTACTTC
>NA|NA|TRBV19|TRBJ1-4
CASRFQGSGEKLFF
TGTGCCAGTAGATTCCAGGGGTCGGGTGAAAAACTGTTTTTT
>NA|NA|TRBV7-6|TRBJ2-7
CASSSQGFSYEQYF
TGTGCCAGCAGCTCACAGGGTTTCTCCTACGAGCAGTACTTC
>NA|once|TRBV7-9|TRBJ1-2
CASSLGRATNYGYTF
TGTGCCAGCAGCCTTGGGAGAGCAACTAACTATGGCTACACCTTC
>NA|NA|TRBV30|TRBJ2-1
CAWSAQDTAYNEQFF
TGTGCCTGGAGTGCGCAGGACACCGCCTACAATGAGCAGTTCTTC
>NA|once|TRBV6-5|TRBJ2-3
CASSYLRLGNTDTQYF
TGTGCCAGCAGTTACCTTAGACTAGGGAACACAGATACGCAGTATTTT